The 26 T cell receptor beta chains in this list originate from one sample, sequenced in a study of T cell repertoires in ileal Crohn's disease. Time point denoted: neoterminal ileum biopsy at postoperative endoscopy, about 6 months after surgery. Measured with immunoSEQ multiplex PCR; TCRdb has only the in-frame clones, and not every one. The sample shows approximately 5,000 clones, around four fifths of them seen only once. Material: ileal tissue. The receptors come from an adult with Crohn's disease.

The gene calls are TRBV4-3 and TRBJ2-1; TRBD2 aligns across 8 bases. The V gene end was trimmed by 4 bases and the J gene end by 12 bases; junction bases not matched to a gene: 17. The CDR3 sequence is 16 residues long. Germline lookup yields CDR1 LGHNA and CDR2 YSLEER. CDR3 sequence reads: CASSRVPGLQREWQFF. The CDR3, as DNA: TGCGCCAGCAGCCGAGTCCCGGGACTGCAGCGGGAGTGGCAGTTCTTC.

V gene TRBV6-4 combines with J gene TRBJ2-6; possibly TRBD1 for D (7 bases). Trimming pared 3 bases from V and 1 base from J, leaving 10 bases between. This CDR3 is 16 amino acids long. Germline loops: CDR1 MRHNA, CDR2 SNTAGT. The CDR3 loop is CASSEQGRSGANVLTF. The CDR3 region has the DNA TGTGCCAGCAGTGAACAGGGGAGGTCTGGGGCCAACGTCCTGACTTTC.

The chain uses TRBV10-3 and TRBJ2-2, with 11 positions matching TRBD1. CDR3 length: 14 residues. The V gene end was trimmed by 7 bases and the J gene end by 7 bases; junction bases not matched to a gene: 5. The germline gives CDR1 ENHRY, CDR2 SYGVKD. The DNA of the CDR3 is TGTGCCATCATGGGACAGGGGGTGATCGGGGAGCTGTTTTTT. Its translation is CAIMGQGVIGELFF.

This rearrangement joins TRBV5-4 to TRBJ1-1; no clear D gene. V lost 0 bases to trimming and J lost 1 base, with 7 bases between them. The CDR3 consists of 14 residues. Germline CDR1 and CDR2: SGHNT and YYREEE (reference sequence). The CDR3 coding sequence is TGTGCCAGCAGCTTGGTCGGGAGGAACACTGAAGCTTTCTTT. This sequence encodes CASSLVGRNTEAFF.

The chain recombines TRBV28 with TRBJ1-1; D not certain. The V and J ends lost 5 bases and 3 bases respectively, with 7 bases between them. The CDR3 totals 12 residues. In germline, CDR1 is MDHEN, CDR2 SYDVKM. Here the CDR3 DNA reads TGTGCCAGCAGTCCATGGGACACTGAAGCTTTCTTT. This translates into CASSPWDTEAFF.

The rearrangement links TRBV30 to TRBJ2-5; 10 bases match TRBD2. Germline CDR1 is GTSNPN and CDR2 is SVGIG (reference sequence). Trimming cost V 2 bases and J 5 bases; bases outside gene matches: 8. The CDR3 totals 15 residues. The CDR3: CAWSSKREGRETQYF. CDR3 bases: TGTGCCTGGAGTTCGAAGCGGGAGGGTCGGGAGACCCAGTACTTC.

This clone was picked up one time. The CDR3 DNA follows: TGTGCCAGCAGGCGGACAGGACGCAGCTCCTACGAGCAGTACTTC. The encoded protein is CASRRTGRSSYEQYF. The V call is TRBV2, the J call TRBJ2-7; the match to TRBD1 covers 7 bases. CDR3 length: 15 residues. In germline, CDR1 is SNHLY, CDR2 FYNNEI. V shed 6 bases, J shed 0 bases, and the junction held 8 bases outside the gene matches.

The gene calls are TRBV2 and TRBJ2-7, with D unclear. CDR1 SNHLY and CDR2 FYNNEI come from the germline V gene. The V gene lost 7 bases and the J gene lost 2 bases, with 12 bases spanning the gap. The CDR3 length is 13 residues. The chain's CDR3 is CASTLQATYEQYF. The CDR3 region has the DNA TGTGCCAGCACCCTTCAGGCTACCTACGAGCAGTACTTC.

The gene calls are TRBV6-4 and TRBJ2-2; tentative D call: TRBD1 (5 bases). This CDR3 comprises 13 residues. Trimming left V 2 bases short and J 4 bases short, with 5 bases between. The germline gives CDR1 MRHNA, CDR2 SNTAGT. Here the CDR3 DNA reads TGTGCCAGCAGTGACAGGGGCACCGGGGAGCTGTTTTTT. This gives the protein CASSDRGTGELFF.

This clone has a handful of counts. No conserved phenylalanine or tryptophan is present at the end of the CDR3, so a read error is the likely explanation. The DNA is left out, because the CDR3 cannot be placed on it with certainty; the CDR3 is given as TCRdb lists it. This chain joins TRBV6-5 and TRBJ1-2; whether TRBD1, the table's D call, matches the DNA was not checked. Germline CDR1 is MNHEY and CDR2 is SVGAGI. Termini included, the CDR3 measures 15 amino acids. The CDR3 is CASIMDSLVPTAEFL.

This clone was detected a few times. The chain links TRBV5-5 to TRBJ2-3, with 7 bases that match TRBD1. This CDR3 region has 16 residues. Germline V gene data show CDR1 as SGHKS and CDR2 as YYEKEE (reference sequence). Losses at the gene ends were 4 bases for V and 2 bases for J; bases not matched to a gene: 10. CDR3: CASSPVPGQTTDTQYF. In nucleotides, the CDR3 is TGTGCCAGCAGCCCTGTCCCGGGACAGACCACAGATACGCAGTATTTT.

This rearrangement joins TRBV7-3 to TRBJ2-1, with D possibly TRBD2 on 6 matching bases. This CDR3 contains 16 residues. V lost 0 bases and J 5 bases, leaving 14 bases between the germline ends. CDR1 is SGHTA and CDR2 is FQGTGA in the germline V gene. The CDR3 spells CASSLTGTSINNEQFF. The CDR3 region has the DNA TGTGCCAGCAGCTTAACCGGGACTTCCATTAACAATGAGCAGTTCTTC.

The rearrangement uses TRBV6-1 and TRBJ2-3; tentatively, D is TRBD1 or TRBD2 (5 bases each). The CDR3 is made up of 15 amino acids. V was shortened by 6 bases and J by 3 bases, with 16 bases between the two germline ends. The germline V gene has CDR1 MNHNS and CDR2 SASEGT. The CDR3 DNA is TGTGCCAGCAGCTTCCGGGACGGACAAACAGATACGCAGTATTTT. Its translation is CASSFRDGQTDTQYF.

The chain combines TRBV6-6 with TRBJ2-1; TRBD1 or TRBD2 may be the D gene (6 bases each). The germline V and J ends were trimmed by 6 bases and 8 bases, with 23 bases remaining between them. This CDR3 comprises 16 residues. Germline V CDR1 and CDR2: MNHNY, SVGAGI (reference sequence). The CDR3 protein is CASSTDGGPIQDEQFF. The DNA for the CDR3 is TGTGCCAGCAGCACCGACGGGGGCCCGATTCAGGATGAGCAGTTCTTC.

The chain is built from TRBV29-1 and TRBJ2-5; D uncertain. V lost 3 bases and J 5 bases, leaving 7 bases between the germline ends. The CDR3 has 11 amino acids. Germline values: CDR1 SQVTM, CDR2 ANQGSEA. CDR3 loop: CSVDLMETQYF. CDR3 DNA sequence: TGCAGCGTTGATCTGATGGAGACCCAGTACTTC.

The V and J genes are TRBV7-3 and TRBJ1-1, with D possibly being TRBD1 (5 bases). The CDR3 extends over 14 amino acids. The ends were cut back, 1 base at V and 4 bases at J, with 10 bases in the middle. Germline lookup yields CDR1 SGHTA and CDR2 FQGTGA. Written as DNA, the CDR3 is TGTGCCAGCAGCTTAAGTAACGGGGGCACTGAAGCTTTCTTT. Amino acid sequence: CASSLSNGGTEAFF.

Written as DNA, the CDR3 is TGTGCCAGCAGTGAAGTAGCCGGTCAAGAGACCCAGTACTTC. As protein: CASSEVAGQETQYF. V usage is TRBV6-1 and J usage is TRBJ2-5; the D is unclear. Germline CDR1 is MNHNS and CDR2 is SASEGT. The CDR3 totals 14 residues. Trimming took off 1 base at V and 2 bases at J, with 8 bases between the two ends.

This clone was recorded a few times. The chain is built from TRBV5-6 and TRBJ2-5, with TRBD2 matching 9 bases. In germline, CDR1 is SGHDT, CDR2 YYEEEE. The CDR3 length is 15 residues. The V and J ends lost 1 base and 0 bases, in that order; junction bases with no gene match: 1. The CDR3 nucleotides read TGTGCCAGCAGCTTGAGCGGGAGGAACCAAGAGACCCAGTACTTC. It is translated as CASSLSGRNQETQYF.

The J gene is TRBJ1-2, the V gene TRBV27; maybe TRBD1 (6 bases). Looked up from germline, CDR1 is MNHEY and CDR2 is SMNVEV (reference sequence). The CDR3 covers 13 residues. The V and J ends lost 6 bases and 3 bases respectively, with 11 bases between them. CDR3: CASSRTEHYGYTF. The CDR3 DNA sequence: TGTGCCAGCAGCCGGACAGAACACTATGGCTACACCTTC.

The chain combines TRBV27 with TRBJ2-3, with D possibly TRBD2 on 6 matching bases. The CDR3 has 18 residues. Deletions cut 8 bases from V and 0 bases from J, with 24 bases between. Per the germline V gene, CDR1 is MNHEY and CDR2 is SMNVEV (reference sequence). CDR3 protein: CASSSFPPPGTSTDTQYF. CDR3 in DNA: TGTGCCAGCTCCTCCTTCCCCCCCCCAGGGACTAGCACAGATACGCAGTATTTT.

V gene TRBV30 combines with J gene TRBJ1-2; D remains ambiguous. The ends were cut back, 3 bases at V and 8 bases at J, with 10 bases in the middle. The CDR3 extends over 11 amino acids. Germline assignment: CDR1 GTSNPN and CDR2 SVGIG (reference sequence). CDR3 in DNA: TGTGCCTGGAGGCGCGCCAAAGGCTACACCTTC. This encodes CAWRRAKGYTF.

The CDR3: CASSPLTLREQYF. CDR3 in DNA: TGTGCCAGCTCACCATTGACTCTACGAGAGCAGTACTTC. The chain couples TRBV18 to TRBJ2-7; D is uncertain. The V gene's germline CDR1 is KGHSH and CDR2 LQKENI. The CDR3 has 13 amino acids. V was pared by 2 bases and J by 7 bases, with 12 bases between.

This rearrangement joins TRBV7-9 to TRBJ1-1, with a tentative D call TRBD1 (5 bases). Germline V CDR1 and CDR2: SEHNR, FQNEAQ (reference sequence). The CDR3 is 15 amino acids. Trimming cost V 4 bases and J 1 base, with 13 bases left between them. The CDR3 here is CASSSRRGGNTEAFF. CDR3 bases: TGTGCCAGCAGCTCGCGACGGGGCGGGAACACTGAAGCTTTCTTT.

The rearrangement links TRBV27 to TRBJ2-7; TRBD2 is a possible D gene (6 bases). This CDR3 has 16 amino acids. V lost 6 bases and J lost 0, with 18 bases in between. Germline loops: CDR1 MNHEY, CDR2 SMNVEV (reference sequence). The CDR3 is CASRLIGSVNSYEQYF. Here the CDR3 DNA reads TGTGCCAGCAGACTTATCGGGAGCGTGAACTCCTACGAGCAGTACTTC.

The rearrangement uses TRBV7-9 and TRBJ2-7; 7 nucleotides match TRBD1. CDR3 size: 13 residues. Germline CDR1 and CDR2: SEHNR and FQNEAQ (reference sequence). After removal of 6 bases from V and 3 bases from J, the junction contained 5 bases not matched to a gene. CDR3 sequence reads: CASSIGGRYEQYF. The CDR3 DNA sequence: TGTGCCAGCAGTATAGGGGGCCGCTACGAGCAGTACTTC. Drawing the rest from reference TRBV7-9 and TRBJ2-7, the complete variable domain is DTGVSQNPRHKITKRGQNVTFRCDPISEHNRLYWYRQTLGQGPEFLTYFQNEAQLEKSRLLSDRFSAERPKGSFSTLEIQRTEQGDSAMYLCASSIGGRYEQYFGPGTRLTVT.

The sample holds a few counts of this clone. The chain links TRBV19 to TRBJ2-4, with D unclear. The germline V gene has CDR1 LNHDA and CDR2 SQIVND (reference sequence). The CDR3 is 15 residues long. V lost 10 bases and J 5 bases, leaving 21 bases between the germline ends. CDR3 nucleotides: TGTGCCAACACAACCCGACCGGGCCGAGAAAACATTCAGTACTTC. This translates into CANTTRPGRENIQYF.